This passage covers 10 T cell receptor beta chains from one sample sequenced in a study of response to subunit inactivated influenza vaccine. TCRdb re-derived calls from the RT-PCR reads in MiXCR, one entry per CDR3 protein. The sample has about 650,000 distinct CDR3 sequences, 13% to 15% seen once. This specimen was PBMCs from blood, taken 14 days before vaccination. All receptors come from a man between 50 and 59 years old who received an inactivated influenza vaccine.

This clonotype was recorded many times. This sequence joins TRBV6-1 and TRBJ1-6, with 9 positions matching TRBD1. J was trimmed by 3 bases and V by 9 bases; bases with no gene match: 3. Germline CDR1 and CDR2: MNHNS and SASEGT. The CDR3 is 14 residues long. CDR3 bases: TGTGCCAGTTGGACAGGGGACTATAATTCACCCCTCCACTTT. It translates to CASWTGDYNSPLHF.

The rearrangement uses TRBV11-2 and TRBJ2-1; 7 bases are a match to TRBD2. Unmatched junction bases numbered 14, after V lost 5 bases and J lost 4 bases. Germline-derived CDR1 and CDR2 are SGHAT and FQNNGV. CDR3 size: 17 residues. The CDR3 is CASSKQQGGPFYNEQFF. The CDR3 DNA sequence: TGTGCCAGCAGCAAGCAGCAGGGAGGGCCGTTTTACAATGAGCAGTTCTTC.

This chain uses TRBV5-1 with TRBJ2-3; 9 bases are shared with TRBD2. This CDR3 contains 15 residues. Germline values: CDR1 SGHRS, CDR2 YFSETQ. Losses at the gene ends were 7 bases for V and 0 bases for J; bases not matched to a gene: 6. The CDR3 DNA is TGCGCCAGCTCGGTAGCGGGGGTCAGCACAGATACGCAGTATTTT. The encoded protein is CASSVAGVSTDTQYF.

This clonotype appeared a few times. The V gene is TRBV13, the J gene TRBJ2-5; tentative D call: TRBD2 (8 bases). The CDR3 has 22 residues. With 5 bases removed from V and 0 bases from J, the gap between germline ends came to 34 bases. Germline values: CDR1 PRHDT, CDR2 FYEKMQ (reference sequence). The CDR3 DNA follows: TGTGCCAGCAGCCGGAATCGGGACAGTGGATTTGCGGGGGGAGGGTACCAAGAGACCCAGTACTTC. Amino acid sequence: CASSRNRDSGFAGGGYQETQYF.

The gene calls are TRBV6-2 or TRBV6-3 and TRBJ1-1; D ambiguous. The CDR3 consists of 16 residues. Germline loops: CDR1 MNHEY, CDR2 SVGEGT. The V end was cut by 0 bases, the J end by 0 bases, with 11 bases between. The CDR3 DNA reads as TGTGCCAGCAGTTACTCAGTCCGTATCTTGAACACTGAAGCTTTCTTT. Protein: CASSYSVRILNTEAFF.

The CDR3 sequence is CAWSVQRVSSYNSPLHF. The CDR3 bases are TGTGCCTGGAGTGTACAGAGAGTGAGCTCCTATAATTCACCCCTCCACTTT. The gene calls are TRBV30 and TRBJ1-6; no definite D call. This CDR3 comprises 17 residues. CDR1 is GTSNPN, CDR2 SVGIG, per germline (reference sequence). Trimming shortened V by 0 bases and J by 0 bases, and 12 bases separated the two germline ends.

This chain uses TRBV3-1 with TRBJ1-5; TRBD1 agrees at 10 bases. Germline lookup yields CDR1 LGHDT and CDR2 YNNKEL (reference sequence). This CDR3 has 16 residues. With 4 bases clipped from V and 7 bases from J, the junction kept 10 bases outside the gene matches. The chain's CDR3 is CASSPGPGQGIQPQHF. The CDR3, as DNA: TGTGCCAGCAGCCCAGGTCCGGGACAGGGGATCCAGCCCCAGCATTTT.

The rearrangement joins TRBV5-1 to TRBJ1-3, with TRBD1 as a possible D gene (5 bases). The length of the CDR3 is 15 residues. With 0 bases removed from V and 0 bases from J, the gap between germline ends came to 7 bases. Germline V gene lookup returns CDR1 SGHRS and CDR2 YFSETQ. This chain's CDR3 is CASSLDGGSGNTIYF. CDR3 DNA sequence: TGCGCCAGCAGCTTGGATGGGGGCTCTGGAAACACCATATATTTT.

This clonotype was detected many times. The J gene is TRBJ2-7, the V gene TRBV7-8; D not resolved. V lost 1 base to trimming and J lost 4 bases, with 11 bases between them. This CDR3 has 14 amino acids. Germline V gene lookup returns CDR1 SGHVS and CDR2 FQNEAQ. As DNA, the CDR3 is TGTGCCAGCAGCTTAGGCCCAGAGTTATACGAGCAGTACTTC. Translated, it gives CASSLGPELYEQYF.

This clonotype was seen more than once but under ten times. The J gene is TRBJ2-2, the V gene TRBV13; possible D gene TRBD2, 5 bases. Germline V CDR1 and CDR2: PRHDT, FYEKMQ (reference sequence). The ends were cut back, 5 bases at V and 0 bases at J, with 10 bases in the middle. CDR3 length: 15 residues. The CDR3 region is CASSEGWANTGELFF. The CDR3 DNA follows: TGTGCCAGCAGCGAGGGATGGGCGAACACCGGGGAGCTGTTTTTT.